The T cell receptor beta chain under discussion was sequenced for a study of Graves' ophthalmopathy and Graves' hyperthyroidism. Study-level information: The study drew peripheral blood at initial diagnosis, before any treatment.

Beta-chain TCR CDR3 regions were amplified from RNA transcripts. The first-round RT-PCR employed HTBI primers together with the Qiagen OneStep RT-PCR kit. A multiplex PCR was then performed as the second round. TCRdb redid the calling of the multiplex PCR reads with MiXCR, one entry per CDR3 protein. The table includes under 350,000 distinct CDR3 sequences, roughly a sixth detected once. Study conclusions and caveats: Most thyroid-expanded clonotypes exceeding 0.001 frequency were also found in blood. The 13-signature model separated ophthalmopathy from stable hyperthyroidism at just under 90% sensitivity and around 81% specificity.

This clonotype was observed at least ten times. Its antigen remains unknown. Other autoimmune diseases, uncontrolled infections, pregnancy or lactation excluded patients from enrollment. The sequence was collected from an adult man with Graves' ophthalmopathy. Sequencing was carried out using peripheral blood.

The DNA for the CDR3 is TGTGCCAGTAGTATTCGGGACACCACGAACACCGGGGAGCTGTTTTTT. This codes for CASSIRDTTNTGELFF. The genes are TRBV19 and TRBJ2-2; TRBD1 might be the D (6 bases). This CDR3 is built from 16 residues. With 3 bases removed from V and 0 bases from J, the gap between germline ends came to 11 bases. The germline gives CDR1 LNHDA, CDR2 SQIVND (reference sequence).